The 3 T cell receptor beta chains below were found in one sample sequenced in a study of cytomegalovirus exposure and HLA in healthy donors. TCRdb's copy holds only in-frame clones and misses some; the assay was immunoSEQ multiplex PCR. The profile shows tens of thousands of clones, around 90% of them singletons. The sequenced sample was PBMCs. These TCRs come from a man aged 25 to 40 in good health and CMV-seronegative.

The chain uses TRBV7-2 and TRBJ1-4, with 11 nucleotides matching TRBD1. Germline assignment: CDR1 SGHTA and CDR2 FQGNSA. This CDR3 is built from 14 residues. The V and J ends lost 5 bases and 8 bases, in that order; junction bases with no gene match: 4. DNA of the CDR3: TGTGCCAGCAGCCGGACAGGGGGCCGAGAAAAACTGTTTTTT. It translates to CASSRTGGREKLFF.

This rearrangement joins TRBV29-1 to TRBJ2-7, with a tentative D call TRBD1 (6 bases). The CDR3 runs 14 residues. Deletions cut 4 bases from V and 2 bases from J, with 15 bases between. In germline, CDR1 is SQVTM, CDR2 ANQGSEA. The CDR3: CSVGVQGQTYEQYF. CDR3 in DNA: TGCAGCGTTGGGGTCCAGGGACAAACCTACGAGCAGTACTTC.

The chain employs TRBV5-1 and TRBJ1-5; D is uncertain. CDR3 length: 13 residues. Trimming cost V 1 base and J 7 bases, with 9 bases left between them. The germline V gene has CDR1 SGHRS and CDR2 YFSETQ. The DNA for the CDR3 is TGCGCCAGCAGCTTGTCCGGGGAACAGCCCCAGCATTTT. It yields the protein CASSLSGEQPQHF.